This entry concerns a single TCR beta chain. Its target is unknown. CDR3 length: 15 amino acids. Germline V gene sequence: CDR1 MDHEN, CDR2 SYDVKM. J was trimmed by 2 bases and V by 2 bases; bases with no gene match: 4. The sample comes from a study of cytomegalovirus exposure and HLA in healthy donors. Broader study findings: Analysis performed later showed TCR beta chains linked to HLA being more clonally expanded than equally common others.

PCR involved 60 Vbeta and 13 Jbeta primers. Produced via immunoSEQ multiplex PCR; TCRdb's table is partial and in-frame only. In the table there are around 75,000 clones, about 80% of which are singletons. This receptor was obtained from a middle-aged man in good health and CMV-seronegative. J is TRBJ2-7 and V is TRBV28; 9 bases are shared with TRBD2. The material sequenced was PBMCs. This CDR3 is CASSLSGGPAYEQYF. The DNA of the CDR3 is TGTGCCAGCAGTTTAAGCGGGGGGCCCGCCTACGAGCAGTACTTC.